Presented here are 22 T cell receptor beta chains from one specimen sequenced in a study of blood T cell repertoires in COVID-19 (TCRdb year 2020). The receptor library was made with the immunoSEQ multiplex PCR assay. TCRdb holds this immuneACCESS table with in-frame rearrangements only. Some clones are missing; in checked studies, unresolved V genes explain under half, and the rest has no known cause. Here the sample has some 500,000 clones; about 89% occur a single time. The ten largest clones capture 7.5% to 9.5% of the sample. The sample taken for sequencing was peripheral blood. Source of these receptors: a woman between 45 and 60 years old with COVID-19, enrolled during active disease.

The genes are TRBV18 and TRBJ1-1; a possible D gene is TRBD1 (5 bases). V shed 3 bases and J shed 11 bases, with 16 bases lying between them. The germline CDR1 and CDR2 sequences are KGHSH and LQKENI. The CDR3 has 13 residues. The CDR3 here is CASSPTQGLDAFF. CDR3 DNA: TGTGCCAGCTCACCTACCCAGGGCCTCGATGCTTTCTTT.

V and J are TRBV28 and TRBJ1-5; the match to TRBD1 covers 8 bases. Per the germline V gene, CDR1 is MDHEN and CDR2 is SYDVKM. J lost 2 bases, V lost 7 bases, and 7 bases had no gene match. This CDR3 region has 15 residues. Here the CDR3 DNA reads TGTGCCAGCATCCGATTACAGGGGGGCAATCAGCCCCAGCATTTT. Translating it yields CASIRLQGGNQPQHF.

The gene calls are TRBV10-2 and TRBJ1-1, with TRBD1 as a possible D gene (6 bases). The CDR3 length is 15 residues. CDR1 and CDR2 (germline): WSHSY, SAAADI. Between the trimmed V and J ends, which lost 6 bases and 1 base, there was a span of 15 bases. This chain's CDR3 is CASRGVQGWNTEAFF. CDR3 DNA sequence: TGCGCCAGCAGGGGGGTACAGGGCTGGAACACTGAAGCTTTCTTT.

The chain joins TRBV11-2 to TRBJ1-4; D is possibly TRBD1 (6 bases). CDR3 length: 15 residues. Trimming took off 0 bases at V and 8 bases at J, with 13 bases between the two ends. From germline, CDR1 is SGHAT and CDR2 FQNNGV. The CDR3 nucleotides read TGTGCCAGCAGCTTAGATATGGGACATGGGGAAAAACTGTTTTTT. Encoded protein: CASSLDMGHGEKLFF.

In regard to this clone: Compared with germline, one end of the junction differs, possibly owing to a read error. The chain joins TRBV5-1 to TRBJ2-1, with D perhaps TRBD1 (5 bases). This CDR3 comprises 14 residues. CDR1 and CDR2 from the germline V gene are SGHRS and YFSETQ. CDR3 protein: CASSLGGSDNEQFF. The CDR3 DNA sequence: TGCGCCAGCAGCTTGGGGGGCTCCGACAATGAGCAGTTCTTC.

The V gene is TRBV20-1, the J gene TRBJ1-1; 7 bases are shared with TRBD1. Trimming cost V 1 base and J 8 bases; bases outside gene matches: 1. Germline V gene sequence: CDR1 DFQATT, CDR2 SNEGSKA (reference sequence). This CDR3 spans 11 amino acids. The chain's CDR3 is CSARAGGEAFF. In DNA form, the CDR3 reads TGCAGTGCTAGAGCAGGGGGAGAAGCTTTCTTT.

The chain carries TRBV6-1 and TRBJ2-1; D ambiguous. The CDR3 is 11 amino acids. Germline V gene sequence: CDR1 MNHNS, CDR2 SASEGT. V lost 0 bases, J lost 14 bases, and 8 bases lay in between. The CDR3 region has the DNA TGTGCCAGCAGTGAAGCGCGCGAAGAGTTCTTC. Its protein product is CASSEAREEFF.

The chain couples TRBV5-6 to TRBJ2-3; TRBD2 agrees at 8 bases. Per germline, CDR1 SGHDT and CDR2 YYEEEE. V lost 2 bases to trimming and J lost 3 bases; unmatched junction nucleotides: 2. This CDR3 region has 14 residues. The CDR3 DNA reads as TGTGCCAGCAGCTTTCGGGAGGGGACAGATACGCAGTATTTT. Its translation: CASSFREGTDTQYF.

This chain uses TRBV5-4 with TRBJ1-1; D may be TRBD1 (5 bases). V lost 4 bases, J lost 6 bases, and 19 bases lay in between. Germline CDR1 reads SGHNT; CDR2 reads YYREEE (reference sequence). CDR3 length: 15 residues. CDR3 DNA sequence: TGTGCCAGCAGCCCAACATTGGAGGGGTTCTCTGAAGCTTTCTTT. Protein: CASSPTLEGFSEAFF.

The CDR3 DNA reads as TGTGCCAGCAAAGTGGGGGGGTCCGCTGAAGCTTTCTTT. This encodes CASKVGGSAEAFF. The chain links TRBV2 to TRBJ1-1; possibly TRBD1 for D (5 bases). Germline V gives CDR1 SNHLY, CDR2 FYNNEI. This CDR3 region has 13 residues. Trimming took off 7 bases at V and 6 bases at J, with 15 bases between the two ends. The complete variable domain, with remaining parts taken from reference TRBV2 and TRBJ1-1, reads EPEVTQTPSHQVTQMGQEVILRCVPISNHLYFYWYRQILGQKVEFLVSFYNNEISEKSEIFDDQFSVERPDGSNFTLKIRSTKLEDSAMYFCASKVGGSAEAFFGQGTRLTVV.

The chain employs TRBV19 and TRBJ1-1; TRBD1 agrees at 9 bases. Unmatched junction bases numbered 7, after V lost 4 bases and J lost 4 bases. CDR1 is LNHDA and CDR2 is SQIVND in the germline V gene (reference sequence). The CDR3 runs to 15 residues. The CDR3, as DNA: TGTGCCAGTAGTACGGGACAGGGAATAGGCACTGAAGCTTTCTTT. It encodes CASSTGQGIGTEAFF.

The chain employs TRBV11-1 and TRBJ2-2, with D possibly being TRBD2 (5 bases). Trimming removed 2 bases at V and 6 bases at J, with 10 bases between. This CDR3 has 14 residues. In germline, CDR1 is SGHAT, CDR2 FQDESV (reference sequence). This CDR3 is CASSLLARPGELFF. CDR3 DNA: TGTGCCAGCAGCTTACTAGCTCGGCCCGGGGAGCTGTTTTTT.

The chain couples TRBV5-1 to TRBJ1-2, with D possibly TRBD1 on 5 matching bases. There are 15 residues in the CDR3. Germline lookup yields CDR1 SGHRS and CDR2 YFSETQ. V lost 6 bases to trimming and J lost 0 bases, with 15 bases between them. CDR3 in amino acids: CASTFDSPSNYGYTF. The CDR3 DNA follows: TGCGCCAGCACCTTCGACAGCCCTTCTAACTATGGCTACACCTTC.

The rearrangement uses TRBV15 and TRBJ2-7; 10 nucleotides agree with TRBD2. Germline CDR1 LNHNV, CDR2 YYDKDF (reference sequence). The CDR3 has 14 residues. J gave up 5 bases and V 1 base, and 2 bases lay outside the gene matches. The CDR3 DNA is TGTGCCACCAGCAGAGTAGCGGGGGGAAACGAGCAGTACTTC. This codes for CATSRVAGGNEQYF.

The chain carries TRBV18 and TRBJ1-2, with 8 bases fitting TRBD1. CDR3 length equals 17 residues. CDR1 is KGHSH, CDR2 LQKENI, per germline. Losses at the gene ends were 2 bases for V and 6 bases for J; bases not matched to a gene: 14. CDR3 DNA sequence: TGTGCCAGCTCACCATTCTTAAAGGACAGGGCTTCGAATGGCTACACCTTC. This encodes CASSPFLKDRASNGYTF.

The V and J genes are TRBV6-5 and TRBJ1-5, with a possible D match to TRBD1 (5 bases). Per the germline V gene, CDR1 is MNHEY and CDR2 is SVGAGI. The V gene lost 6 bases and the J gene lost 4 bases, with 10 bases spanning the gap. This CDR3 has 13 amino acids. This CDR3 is CASSFDRNQPQHF. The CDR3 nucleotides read TGTGCCAGCAGCTTCGACAGAAATCAGCCCCAGCATTTT.

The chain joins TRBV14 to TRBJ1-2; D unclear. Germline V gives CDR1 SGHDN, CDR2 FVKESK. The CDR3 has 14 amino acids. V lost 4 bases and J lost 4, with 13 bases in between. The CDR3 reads CASSPGLLVYGYTF. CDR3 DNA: TGTGCCAGCAGCCCCGGACTTTTAGTCTATGGCTACACCTTC.

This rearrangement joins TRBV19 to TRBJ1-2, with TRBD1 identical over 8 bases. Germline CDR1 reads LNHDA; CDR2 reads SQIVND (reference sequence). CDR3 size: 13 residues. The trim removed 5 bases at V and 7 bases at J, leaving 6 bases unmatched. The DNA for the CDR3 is TGTGCCAGTAGTCCCGGACAGGGTGGTGGCTACACCTTC. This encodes CASSPGQGGGYTF.

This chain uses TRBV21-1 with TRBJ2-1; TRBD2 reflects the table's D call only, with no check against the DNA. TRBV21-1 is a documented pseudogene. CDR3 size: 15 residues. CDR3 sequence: CASSKQRGPYNEQFF. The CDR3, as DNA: TGTGCCAGCAGCAAACAGCGGGGACCCTACAATGAGCAGTTCTTC.

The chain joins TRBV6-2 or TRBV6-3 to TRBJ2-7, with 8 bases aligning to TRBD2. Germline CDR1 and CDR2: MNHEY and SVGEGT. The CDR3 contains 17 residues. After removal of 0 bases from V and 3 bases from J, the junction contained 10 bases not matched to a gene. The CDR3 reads CASSYSSPAGEIYEQYF. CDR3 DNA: TGTGCCAGCAGTTACTCTTCCCCAGCGGGGGAGATCTACGAGCAGTACTTC.

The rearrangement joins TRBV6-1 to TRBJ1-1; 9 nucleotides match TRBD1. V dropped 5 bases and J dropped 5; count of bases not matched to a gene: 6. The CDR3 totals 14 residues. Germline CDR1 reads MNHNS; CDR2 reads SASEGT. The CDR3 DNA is TGTGCCAGCAGTTATCCAGACAGGGGGACTGAAGCTTTCTTT. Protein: CASSYPDRGTEAFF.

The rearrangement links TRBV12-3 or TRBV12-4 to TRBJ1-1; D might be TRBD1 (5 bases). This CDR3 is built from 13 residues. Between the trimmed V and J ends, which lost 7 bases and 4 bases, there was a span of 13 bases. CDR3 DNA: TGTGCCAGCATCGAAGTGGGGGGCACTGAAGCTTTCTTT. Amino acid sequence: CASIEVGGTEAFF.